This T cell receptor beta chain was recorded in a study of cytomegalovirus exposure and HLA in healthy donors. The table lists this clone with a few counts. Its specificity is not known. V gave up 5 bases and J gave up 3 bases; unmatched junction bases: 4. The V gene's germline CDR1 is MNHNY and CDR2 SVGAGI (reference sequence). The CDR3 is 14 residues long. PCR primers comprised 60 Vbeta and 13 Jbeta primers. The protocol was immunoSEQ multiplex PCR, while the TCRdb copy is restricted to in-frame clones and leaves out a portion. The sample has 90,000 or so clones; roughly 67% are singletons. Points from the study as a whole: Among the sequence variants, a highly shared cluster was likely an artifact of sequencing.

This TCR came from a boy aged 5-17 years in good health and CMV-seropositive. This chain connects TRBV6-6 to TRBJ1-5, with TRBD1 identical over 7 bases. Sample: PBMCs. The CDR3 here is CASSPDRPNQPQHF. The CDR3, as DNA: TGTGCCAGCAGTCCGGACAGGCCCAATCAGCCCCAGCATTTT.